Shown below are 10 T cell receptor beta chains from a single sample sequenced in a study of graft-versus-host responses after intestinal transplantation. The protocol was immunoSEQ multiplex PCR, while the TCRdb copy is restricted to in-frame clones and leaves out a portion. The data show over 45,000 clones, approximately 90% seen once. Specimen: PBMCs, collected 26 days after transplant. Receptors were obtained from a human patient who received an intestinal transplant, so some T cells may come from the graft donor.

The chain links TRBV5-1 to TRBJ2-7; possible D gene TRBD2, 6 bases. The germline CDR1 and CDR2 sequences are SGHRS and YFSETQ. The V gene lost 0 bases and the J gene lost 9 bases, with 13 bases spanning the gap. The CDR3 is made up of 13 amino acids. This chain's CDR3 is CASSLASGVGQYF. The CDR3 coding sequence is TGCGCCAGCAGCTTGGCCTCGGGAGTAGGGCAGTACTTC.

This chain links TRBV5-6 with TRBJ1-1; 9 bases agree with TRBD1. V dropped 4 bases and J dropped 5; count of bases not matched to a gene: 9. Per germline, CDR1 SGHDT and CDR2 YYEEEE. The CDR3 extends over 15 amino acids. CDR3 DNA sequence: TGTGCCAGCAGCGGAGGGGACAGGGATGTTACTGAAGCTTTCTTT. This gives the protein CASSGGDRDVTEAFF.

The CDR3 here is CASSVVTADGYEKLFF. CDR3 nucleotides: TGTGCCAGCAGCGTAGTAACCGCGGATGGTTATGAAAAACTGTTTTTT. The chain combines TRBV9 with TRBJ1-4; no reliable D call. Germline V lookup: CDR1 SGDLS, CDR2 YYNGEE. Trimming removed 0 bases from V and 6 bases from J, with 15 bases in between. The CDR3 is 16 residues long.

The chain employs TRBV7-9 and TRBJ1-2; D is perhaps TRBD1 (6 bases). From germline, CDR1 is SEHNR and CDR2 FQNEAQ (reference sequence). V was clipped by 1 base and J by 2 bases, with 11 bases between them. This CDR3 is built from 15 residues. This chain's CDR3 is CASSLVGQGNYGYTF. CDR3 coding DNA: TGTGCCAGCAGCTTAGTCGGTCAGGGGAACTATGGCTACACCTTC.

This chain joins TRBV27 and TRBJ2-7, with a tentative D call TRBD2 (5 bases). CDR1 is MNHEY and CDR2 is SMNVEV in the germline V gene (reference sequence). The CDR3 has 13 amino acids. The germline V and J ends were trimmed by 0 bases and 4 bases, with 7 bases remaining between them. The CDR3 region is CASSLSRGYEQYF. CDR3 bases: TGTGCCAGCAGTTTATCGCGCGGGTACGAGCAGTACTTC.

V gene TRBV19 combines with J gene TRBJ1-1, with 9 bases identical to TRBD1. Germline V gene data show CDR1 as LNHDA and CDR2 as SQIVND (reference sequence). After removal of 3 bases from V and 3 bases from J, the junction contained 8 bases not matched to a gene. The CDR3 runs 16 residues. The CDR3 loop reads CASSISTGGFDTEAFF. CDR3 sequence (DNA): TGTGCCAGTAGTATTTCCACAGGGGGCTTTGACACTGAAGCTTTCTTT.

The chain carries TRBV27 and TRBJ2-7, with 9 nucleotides matching TRBD1. V shed 3 bases, J shed 2 bases, and the junction held 2 bases outside the gene matches. Germline V CDR1 and CDR2: MNHEY, SMNVEV (reference sequence). CDR3 size: 14 residues. Here the CDR3 reads CASSFGQGPYEQYF. The CDR3 coding sequence is TGTGCCAGCAGTTTCGGACAGGGGCCCTACGAGCAGTACTTC.

This rearrangement joins TRBV11-2 to TRBJ1-2; the D gene is possibly TRBD1 (6 bases). The V gene lost 5 bases and the J gene lost 7 bases, with 11 bases spanning the gap. The germline CDR1 and CDR2 sequences are SGHAT and FQNNGV. This CDR3 spans 12 amino acids. CDR3 loop: CASSQGTGGYTF. The CDR3 bases are TGTGCCAGCAGCCAGGGGACCGGTGGCTACACCTTC.

This chain connects TRBV6-5 to TRBJ1-1, with D uncertain. Trimming removed 0 bases at V and 5 bases at J, with 7 bases between. The CDR3 covers 13 residues. CDR1 is MNHEY and CDR2 is SVGAGI in the germline V gene. CDR3: CASSYSIGTEAFF. CDR3 DNA: TGTGCCAGCAGTTACTCGATCGGTACTGAAGCTTTCTTT.

This chain joins TRBV6-1 and TRBJ2-7; D uncertain. V dropped 3 bases and J dropped 2 bases, with 11 bases sitting between them. CDR1 and CDR2 from the germline V gene are MNHNS and SASEGT. The CDR3 totals 14 residues. CDR3 protein: CASSDNPGPYEQYF. The CDR3 nucleotides are TGTGCCAGCAGTGATAATCCAGGCCCCTACGAGCAGTACTTC.